This record concerns one T cell receptor beta chain sequence. The antigen remains unidentified. The repertoire was sequenced with immunoSEQ multiplex PCR; TCRdb's copy has only in-frame clones and lacks some. Among 40,000 or so clones listed, 86% were seen once. This record belongs to a study of PD-1 blockade in classical Hodgkin lymphoma. General study findings and limits: Nivolumab initiation under 1 year post-ASCT meant exclusion.

With no exception, relapse followed autologous stem cell transplantation in all patients, and brentuximab vedotin exposure varied. Best responses were complete response, partial response or progressive disease. Germline assignment: CDR1 SGHDN and CDR2 FVKESK. The V end was cut by 3 bases, the J end by 3 bases, with 11 bases between. The CDR3 runs to 14 residues. The sequence derives from a human donor with classical Hodgkin lymphoma. This chain uses TRBV14 with TRBJ1-2; D is possibly TRBD1 (6 bases). Sequenced material: peripheral blood mononuclear cells (PBMCs), taken before the second cycle of nivolumab. The CDR3 spells CASSQAGGDYGYTF. DNA of the CDR3: TGTGCCAGCAGCCAGGCGGGGGGCGACTATGGCTACACCTTC.